This T cell receptor beta chain is drawn from a study of T cells in women clearing cervical HPV infection. The wider study: For cases, blood was sampled a median about 150 days after lesion detection, interquartile range about 90 to 210 days.

Method: immunoSEQ multiplex PCR; TCRdb's copy keeps in-frame clones and lacks some. The sample data list over 25,000 clones. In regard to this clone: Its antigen is undetermined. The observed sequence ends 3 residues before the CDR3 terminus, with the missing tail filled in from the germline J gene.

Dot-blot hybridization genotyped cervical HPV amplified with MY09/MY11 PCR. Whole-study findings and limits: Associations may precede or follow infection; HPV-specific or memory T cells were not isolated. T-cell numbers per sample were unknown and may explain richness differences.

From germline, CDR1 is SEHNR and CDR2 FQNEAQ (reference sequence). The CDR3 length is 14 residues. Sample: blood buffy coat. The TCR sequence derives from a woman between 18 and 70 years old with a cervical HPV16 infection that either progressed to CIN3+ or cleared (not recorded which). The V call is TRBV7-9, the J call TRBJ2-2, with 8 bases lining up with TRBD2. CDR3 sequence: CAQAGAAGANVLFF. CDR3 DNA, as far as it was read: TGTGCCCAAGCGGGGGCGGCCGGGGCCAACGTG.